Below, 24 T cell receptor beta chains from the same sample are listed, as sequenced in a study of T-cell memory formation after mild COVID-19. One entry per CDR3 protein, called by TCRdb with MiXCR from the 5' RACE reads. The data contain hundreds of thousands of distinct CDR3 sequences, around 15% of them singletons. The sequencing input was PBMCs or a T cell subset sorted from them (not recorded which). The receptors were sampled from a man younger than 30 who had mild COVID-19 (a few samples of this study predate the infection). Cell type and time point are not known.

The chain is built from TRBV4-1 and TRBJ1-5; D is perhaps TRBD1 (5 bases). The CDR3 covers 14 residues. The germline V gene encodes CDR1 MGHRA and CDR2 YSYEKL. V lost 1 base and J 7 bases, leaving 11 bases between the germline ends. The CDR3 loop reads CASSQVAGAQPQHF. The CDR3 DNA reads as TGCGCCAGCAGCCAAGTAGCCGGGGCACAGCCCCAGCATTTT.

This clonotype came up a few times. The gene calls are TRBV20-1 and TRBJ1-1; perhaps TRBD1 as D (6 bases). The CDR3 is made up of 14 amino acids. The germline CDR1 and CDR2 sequences are DFQATT and SNEGSKA (reference sequence). V gave up 1 base and J gave up 5 bases, with 14 bases separating them. This chain's CDR3 is CSARAGAPETEAFF. CDR3 nucleotides: TGCAGTGCTAGAGCAGGGGCACCTGAGACTGAAGCTTTCTTT.

V and J are TRBV12-3 or TRBV12-4 and TRBJ2-1; 10 positions match TRBD2. Trimming cost V 0 bases and J 8 bases; bases outside gene matches: 1. This CDR3 has 14 residues. Here the CDR3 DNA reads TGTGCCAGCAGTTTAGCTAGCGGGGGGCATGAGCAGTTCTTC. This encodes CASSLASGGHEQFF.

This clonotype turned up a few times. The chain combines TRBV18 with TRBJ2-7; TRBD2 aligns across 12 bases. The V gene end was trimmed by 3 bases and the J gene end by 5 bases; junction bases not matched to a gene: 5. Germline V CDR1 and CDR2: KGHSH, LQKENI. The CDR3 extends over 15 amino acids. This chain's CDR3 is CASSPSTSGGNEQYF. CDR3 nucleotide sequence: TGTGCCAGCTCACCTTCGACTAGCGGGGGTAACGAGCAGTACTTC.

This chain links TRBV4-1 with TRBJ2-7; D gene ambiguous. Trimming pared 2 bases from V and 2 bases from J, leaving 13 bases between. The CDR3 totals 15 residues. Germline CDR1 and CDR2: MGHRA and YSYEKL. The CDR3 coding sequence is TGCGCCAGCAGCCAATACACGTCCCCGGCCTACGAGCAGTACTTC. Residues: CASSQYTSPAYEQYF.

This clonotype has a handful of counts. The chain recombines TRBV6-5 with TRBJ2-1; 10 nucleotides align to TRBD2. There are 16 residues in the CDR3. CDR1 MNHEY and CDR2 SVGAGI come from the germline V gene. V gave up 0 bases and J gave up 6 bases; unmatched junction bases: 5. This chain's CDR3 is CASSYSAGGLTNEQFF. In nucleotides, the CDR3 is TGTGCCAGCAGTTACTCAGCGGGGGGGTTAACCAATGAGCAGTTCTTC.

This clonotype was detected only a few times. The chain joins TRBV28 to TRBJ2-5; D possibly uses TRBD1 or TRBD2 (5 bases each). Trimming cost V 8 bases and J 5 bases, with 12 bases left between them. Looked up from germline, CDR1 is MDHEN and CDR2 is SYDVKM. The CDR3 consists of 12 residues. The CDR3 sequence is CASGGGVETQYF. As DNA, the CDR3 is TGTGCCAGCGGTGGGGGAGTGGAGACCCAGTACTTC.

This clonotype was found a few times. The V gene is TRBV18, the J gene TRBJ2-1; 9 nucleotides match TRBD2. The CDR3 covers 12 residues. J gave up 10 bases and V 6 bases, and 4 bases lay outside the gene matches. Germline V lookup: CDR1 KGHSH, CDR2 LQKENI. The CDR3 nucleotides are TGTGCCAGCTCTTCTGCGGGAGGGGAGCAGTTCTTC. Translation gives CASSSAGGEQFF.

This chain uses TRBV7-9 with TRBJ2-3; perhaps D is TRBD1 or TRBD2 (6 bases each). CDR1 and CDR2 (germline): SEHNR, FQNEAQ (reference sequence). Trimming stripped 1 base from V and 8 bases from J, with 10 bases between. The CDR3 contains 13 residues. CDR3 in DNA: TGTGCCAGCAGCTTAGGAGGGGGACTTACGCAGTATTTT. Protein: CASSLGGGLTQYF.

This clonotype was counted between two and nine times. The chain is built from TRBV5-1 and TRBJ1-2; 11 bases align to TRBD1. CDR1 is SGHRS and CDR2 is YFSETQ in the germline V gene. There are 15 residues in the CDR3. The trim removed 2 bases at V and 8 bases at J, leaving 8 bases unmatched. CDR3 in DNA: TGCGCCAGCAGCTTAGCCGGGACAGGGGGTAGAGGCTACACCTTC. Translating it yields CASSLAGTGGRGYTF.

There are a few counts of this clonotype. This rearrangement joins TRBV12-3 or TRBV12-4 to TRBJ2-2; possibly TRBD1 or TRBD2 for D (5 bases each). This CDR3 has 17 amino acids. V shed 3 bases and J shed 2 bases, with 16 bases lying between them. The CDR3 region is CASSFGTARVNTGELFF. CDR3 bases: TGTGCCAGCAGTTTTGGGACCGCAAGGGTTAACACCGGGGAGCTGTTTTTT.

The chain uses TRBV20-1 and TRBJ2-6, with D tentatively TRBD2 (5 bases). This CDR3 contains 14 residues. V dropped 5 bases and J dropped 0 bases, with 8 bases sitting between them. The germline CDR1 and CDR2 sequences are DFQATT and SNEGSKA (reference sequence). As DNA, the CDR3 is TGCAGTGCTGTAACTAGCTCTGGGGCCAACGTCCTGACTTTC. Protein: CSAVTSSGANVLTF.

This clonotype was counted between two and nine times. The V call is TRBV9, the J call TRBJ2-7, with D tentatively TRBD1 or TRBD2 (5 bases each). This CDR3 comprises 15 residues. Trimming stripped 3 bases from V and 2 bases from J, with 15 bases between. CDR1 and CDR2 (germline): SGDLS, YYNGEE. The CDR3 spells CASSARDGTAYEQYF. CDR3 nucleotides: TGTGCCAGCAGCGCCCGCGACGGGACCGCCTACGAGCAGTACTTC.

The genes are TRBV9 and TRBJ2-3; D is ambiguous. The germline V gene has CDR1 SGDLS and CDR2 YYNGEE. V lost 2 bases and J lost 1, with 8 bases in between. This CDR3 comprises 14 residues. The CDR3 protein is CASSVSRGTDTQYF. CDR3 coding DNA: TGTGCCAGCAGCGTGTCCCGGGGCACAGATACGCAGTATTTT. Filled out from reference TRBV9 and TRBJ2-3, the complete variable domain reads DSGVTQTPKHLITATGQRVTLRCSPRSGDLSVYWYQQSLDQGLQFLIQYYNGEERAKGNILERFSAQQFPDLHSELNLSSLELGDSALYFCASSVSRGTDTQYFGPGTRLTVL.

This clonotype was picked up many times. The chain combines TRBV7-9 with TRBJ1-2; D not certain. The CDR3 has 12 residues. Germline V lookup: CDR1 SEHNR, CDR2 FQNEAQ (reference sequence). Trimming left V 4 bases short and J 7 bases short, with 10 bases between. The CDR3 nucleotides read TGTGCCAGCAGCTCCGAGAATGGTGGCTACACCTTC. It encodes CASSSENGGYTF.

This rearrangement joins TRBV12-3 or TRBV12-4 to TRBJ2-7, with 12 nucleotides matching TRBD1. The CDR3 length is 17 residues. V lost 1 base to trimming and J lost 6 bases; unmatched junction nucleotides: 10. The CDR3 nucleotides are TGTGCCAGCAGTTTAGTCGGGACAGGGGGCCGACCCGGCGAGCAGTACGTC. Protein: CASSLVGTGGRPGEQYV.

J is TRBJ2-5 and V is TRBV5-1; D possibly matches TRBD1 or TRBD2 (5 bases each). V lost 7 bases and J 5 bases, leaving 21 bases between the germline ends. Looked up from germline, CDR1 is SGHRS and CDR2 is YFSETQ. This CDR3 has 15 residues. CDR3: CASGRDPSDGETQYF. The CDR3 DNA is TGCGCCAGCGGACGGGACCCCTCGGACGGGGAGACCCAGTACTTC.

This clonotype was found a few times. V usage is TRBV20-1 and J usage is TRBJ2-5, with TRBD1 matching over 8 bases. V lost 5 bases, J lost 3 bases, and 2 bases stayed unmatched. The CDR3 has 12 amino acids. The germline V gene encodes CDR1 DFQATT and CDR2 SNEGSKA (reference sequence). The CDR3 bases are TGCAGTGCTCTGACAGGGGAAGAGACCCAGTACTTC. Translating it yields CSALTGEETQYF.

This clonotype was counted a few times. CDR3 sequence (DNA): TGTGCCAGCAGCCCCTCGGGCTCGGCAGATACGCAGTATTTT. Translating gives CASSPSGSADTQYF. V is TRBV5-4 and J is TRBJ2-3; no clear D. From germline, CDR1 is SGHNT and CDR2 YYREEE (reference sequence). There are 14 residues in the CDR3. V was clipped by 4 bases and J by 4 bases, with 13 bases between them.

This clonotype was detected ten times or more. J is TRBJ2-5 and V is TRBV2, with 7 bases aligning to TRBD2. Germline V gene sequence: CDR1 SNHLY, CDR2 FYNNEI. The J segment lost 7 bases and the V segment lost 1 base, leaving 6 bases of the junction unmatched. There are 14 residues in the CDR3. DNA of the CDR3: TGTGCCAGCAGTGAAGGACTGGGGGGGGTGACCCAGTACTTC. It yields the protein CASSEGLGGVTQYF.

This clonotype was observed a handful of times. V gene TRBV7-9 combines with J gene TRBJ2-2; 7 bases are shared with TRBD1. The CDR3 spans 16 residues. Trimming at V came to 4 bases and at J to 0 bases, leaving 5 bases not matched to a gene. CDR1 and CDR2 (germline): SEHNR, FQNEAQ (reference sequence). Here the CDR3 reads CASSSDRAPNTGELFF. The CDR3 DNA is TGTGCCAGCAGCTCCGACAGGGCCCCGAACACCGGGGAGCTGTTTTTT.

In this sample, this clonotype turned up many times. The rearrangement uses TRBV3-1 and TRBJ1-1; D remains ambiguous. Looked up from germline, CDR1 is LGHDT and CDR2 is YNNKEL (reference sequence). This CDR3 has 17 residues. The V gene lost 0 bases and the J gene lost 6 bases, with 20 bases spanning the gap. In DNA, the CDR3 is TGTGCCAGCAGCCAAGATCGGGCAGGTGACACTTACGCTGAAGCTTTCTTT. Amino acid sequence: CASSQDRAGDTYAEAFF.

The chain recombines TRBV9 with TRBJ2-3; perhaps TRBD2 as D (6 bases). The CDR3 totals 16 residues. Germline-derived CDR1 and CDR2 are SGDLS and YYNGEE. V was clipped by 3 bases and J by 3 bases, with 17 bases between them. The CDR3 here is CASSERQSRGTDTQYF. DNA of the CDR3: TGTGCCAGCAGCGAGCGACAGTCCCGGGGGACAGATACGCAGTATTTT.

This clonotype was detected a few times. This rearrangement joins TRBV20-1 to TRBJ2-1; maybe TRBD1 (6 bases). This CDR3 is 13 amino acids long. V dropped 6 bases and J dropped 0 bases, with 9 bases sitting between them. From germline, CDR1 is DFQATT and CDR2 SNEGSKA (reference sequence). The CDR3 coding sequence is TGCAGTGCGACGACAGGCTCCTACAATGAGCAGTTCTTC. Its translation: CSATTGSYNEQFF.